The rows below give T cell receptor beta chains drawn from one sample of a study of blood T cell repertoires in COVID-19. Assay used: immunoSEQ multiplex PCR; TCRdb lists only in-frame clones, some missing. The sample lists 310,000 or so clones, around 89% occurring once. The sample was PBMCs or T cells enriched from blood (not recorded which). Every receptor here comes from a woman in her thirties or forties who had recovered from COVID-19. The conserved cysteine and the conserved F or W are not part of the CDR3 here.

CDR3 protein,V gene,J gene
ASSLDRAYEQY,TRBV7-8,TRBJ2-7
ASSAQGSSYNEQF,TRBV9,TRBJ2-1
ASSLRETGLETQY,TRBV28,TRBJ2-5
ASSQEGGNQPQH,TRBV4-1,TRBJ1-5
SVDDRLSYGYT,TRBV29-1,TRBJ1-2
ASNPEGTSGETQY,TRBV6-5,TRBJ2-5
ATLGLSYNEQF,TRBV19,TRBJ2-1
ASSLGTENYEQY,TRBV7-9,TRBJ2-7
ASSLVQGIYNEQF,TRBV5-5,TRBJ2-1
ATSDPGQFKVTEAF,TRBV24-1,TRBJ1-1
ASTWTGGTEAF,TRBV12-3/TRBV12-4,TRBJ1-1
ASSLDREHTEAF,TRBV7-3,TRBJ1-1
ASSLSGRAYEQY,TRBV4-2,TRBJ2-7
ASSWGQTSGTSPSTDTQY,TRBV4-1,TRBJ2-3
ASSPTPGGGPETQY,TRBV3-1/TRBV3-2,TRBJ2-3
ASSRAGVGLGPTDTQY,TRBV6-2/TRBV6-3,TRBJ2-3
ASSVEEERVLT,TRBV9,TRBJ1-2
ASSPGLRDTIY,TRBV7-9,TRBJ1-3
ASSQEDRGNSPLH,TRBV4-3,TRBJ1-6
ASSSRRVLHTQY,TRBV11-1,TRBJ2-3
ASSPSGTSYNEQF,TRBV28,TRBJ2-1
ASSPKTSGAYEQY,TRBV11-3,TRBJ2-7
ASSLAGGHNEQF,TRBV5-4,TRBJ2-1
SASLAGVVETQY,TRBV20-1,TRBJ2-5
ASSPSGTYEQY,TRBV25-1,TRBJ2-7
ASSPGGGGTDTQY,TRBV11-2,TRBJ2-3
ASSREGLVFNEQF,TRBV9,TRBJ2-1
ASSPNPPSEQY,TRBV18,TRBJ2-7
AISEGGNDEQF,TRBV10-3,TRBJ2-1
ASRYTGGAEAF,TRBV5-4,TRBJ1-1
ASSDGTGGRYT,TRBV9,TRBJ1-2
ASSSLAGTDTQY,TRBV13,TRBJ2-3
ASSEDWTGGWTEAF,TRBV2,TRBJ1-1
ASSLLPHLKGQGYQPQH,TRBV5-1,TRBJ1-5
ASSLFHNEQF,TRBV7-2,TRBJ2-1
ASSLGSGANVLT,TRBV7-2,TRBJ2-6
ASSSGGADYGYT,TRBV28,TRBJ1-2
ASSPTLLRGSADTQY,TRBV6-2/TRBV6-3,TRBJ2-3
ASSYTENEKLF,TRBV12-3/TRBV12-4,TRBJ1-4
ASSEYRGLETQY,TRBV25-1,TRBJ2-5
ASSLPGTTYNEQF,TRBV11-2,TRBJ2-1